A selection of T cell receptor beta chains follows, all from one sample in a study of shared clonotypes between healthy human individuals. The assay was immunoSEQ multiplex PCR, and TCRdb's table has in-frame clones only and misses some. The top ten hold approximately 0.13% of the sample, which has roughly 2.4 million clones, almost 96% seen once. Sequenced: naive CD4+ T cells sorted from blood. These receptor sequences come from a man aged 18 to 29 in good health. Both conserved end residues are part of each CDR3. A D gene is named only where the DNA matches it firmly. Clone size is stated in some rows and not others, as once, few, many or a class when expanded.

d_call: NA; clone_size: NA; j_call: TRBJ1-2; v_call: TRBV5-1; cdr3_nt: TGCGCCAGCAGCCATGACAGCTTCTATGGCTACACCTTC; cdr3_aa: CASSHDSFYGYTF
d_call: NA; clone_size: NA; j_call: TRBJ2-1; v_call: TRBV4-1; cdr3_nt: TGCGCCAGCAGCCAAGGCCGGGGATCCTACAATGAGCAGTTCTTC; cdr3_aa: CASSQGRGSYNEQFF
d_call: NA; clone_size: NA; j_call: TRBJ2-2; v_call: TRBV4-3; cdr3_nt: TGCGCCAGCAGCCAAGAACGGCCGAACACCGGGGAGCTGTTTTTT; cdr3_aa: CASSQERPNTGELFF
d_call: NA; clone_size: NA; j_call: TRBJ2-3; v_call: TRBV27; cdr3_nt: TGTGCCAGCAGGCGGGCTGGGGCAGATACGCAGTATTTT; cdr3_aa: CASRRAGADTQYF
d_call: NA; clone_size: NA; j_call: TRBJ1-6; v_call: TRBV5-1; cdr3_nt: TGCGCCAGCAGCTTGTCTGGGCAGCGTTATTCACCCCTCCACTTT; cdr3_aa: CASSLSGQRYSPLHF
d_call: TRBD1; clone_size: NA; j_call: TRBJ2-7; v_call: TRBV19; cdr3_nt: TGTGCCAGTAGTCGACAGGGGGCATCCTACGAGCAGTACTTC; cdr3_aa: CASSRQGASYEQYF
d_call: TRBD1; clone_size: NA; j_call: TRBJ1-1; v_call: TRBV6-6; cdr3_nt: TGTGCCAGCAGCCGAGCCCGTCAGGGGGCAGGCACTGAAGCTTTCTTT; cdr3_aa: CASSRARQGAGTEAFF
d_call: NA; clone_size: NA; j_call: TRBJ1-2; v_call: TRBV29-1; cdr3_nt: TGCAGCGTTGAAGATGTCCGGACTGATAACTATGGCTACACCTTC; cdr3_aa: CSVEDVRTDNYGYTF
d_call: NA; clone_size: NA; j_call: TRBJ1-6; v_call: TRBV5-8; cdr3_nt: TGTGCCAGCAGCCCGAACGGGGTAATCGGATCACCCCTCCACTTT; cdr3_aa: CASSPNGVIGSPLHF
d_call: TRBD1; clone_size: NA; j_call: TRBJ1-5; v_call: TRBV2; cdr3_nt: TGTGCCAGCAGAGGGGGACAGTTCTTCAATCAGCCCCAGCATTTT; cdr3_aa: CASRGGQFFNQPQHF
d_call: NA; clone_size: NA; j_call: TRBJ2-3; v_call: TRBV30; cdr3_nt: TGTGCCCTGGAGGGGTCGCGGAGCTCTAGCACAGATACGCAGTATTTT; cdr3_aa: CALEGSRSSSTDTQYF
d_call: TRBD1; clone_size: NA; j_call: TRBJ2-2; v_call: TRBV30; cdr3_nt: TGTGCCTGGAGAGGACAGGGAACCGGGGAGCTGTTTTTT; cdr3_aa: CAWRGQGTGELFF
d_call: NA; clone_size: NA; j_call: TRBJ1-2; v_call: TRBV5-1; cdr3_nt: TGCGCCAGCAGCTTAGAGGGGCAGGGCTATGGCTACACCTTC; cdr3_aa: CASSLEGQGYGYTF
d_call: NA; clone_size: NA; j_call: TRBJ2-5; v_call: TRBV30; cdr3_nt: TGTGCCTGGAGTGTACAAACCGGCGGGGAGACCCAGTACTTC; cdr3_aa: CAWSVQTGGETQYF
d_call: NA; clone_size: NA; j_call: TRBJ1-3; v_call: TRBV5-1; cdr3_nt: TGCGCCAGCAGCTCCACAGGGACTGGAAACACCATATATTTT; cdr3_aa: CASSSTGTGNTIYF
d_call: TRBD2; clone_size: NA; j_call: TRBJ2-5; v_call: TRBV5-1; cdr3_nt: TGCGCCAGCCACAGTCCGGGAGGGGAAGAGACCCAGTACTTC; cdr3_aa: CASHSPGGEETQYF
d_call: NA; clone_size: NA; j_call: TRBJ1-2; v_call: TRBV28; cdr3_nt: TGTGCCAGCAGCTCCACAGGGTCCTATGGCTACACCTTC; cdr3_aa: CASSSTGSYGYTF
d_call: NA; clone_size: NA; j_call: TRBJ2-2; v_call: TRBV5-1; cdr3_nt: TGCGCCAGCAGCTTGGACATAGCGAACACCGGGGAGCTGTTTTTT; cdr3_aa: CASSLDIANTGELFF
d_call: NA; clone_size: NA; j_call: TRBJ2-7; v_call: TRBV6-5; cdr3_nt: TGTGCCAGCAGCCCCCCTGGGGGCGACGAGCAGTACTTC; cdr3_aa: CASSPPGGDEQYF
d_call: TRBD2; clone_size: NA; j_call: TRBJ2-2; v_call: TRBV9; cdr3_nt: TGTGCCAGCAGCGTAGTTGGCGGGGGGAACACCGGGGAGCTGTTTTTT; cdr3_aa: CASSVVGGGNTGELFF
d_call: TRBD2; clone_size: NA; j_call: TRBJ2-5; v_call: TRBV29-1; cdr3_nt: TGCAGCGTTGGGGAATTAGCGGGAGCCAGGGAGACCCAGTACTTC; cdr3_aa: CSVGELAGARETQYF
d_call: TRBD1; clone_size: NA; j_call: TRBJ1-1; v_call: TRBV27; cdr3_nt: TGTGCCAGCAGTTTGGGACAGGCGAACACTGAAGCTTTCTTT; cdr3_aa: CASSLGQANTEAFF
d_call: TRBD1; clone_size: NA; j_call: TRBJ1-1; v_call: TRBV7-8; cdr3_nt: TGTGCCAGCAGCAGGGACAGGGCCACTGAAGCTTTCTTT; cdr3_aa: CASSRDRATEAFF
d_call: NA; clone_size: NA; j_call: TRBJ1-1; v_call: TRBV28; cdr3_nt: TGTGCCAGCAGTCTTATGACAGTTGTGAACACTGAAGCTTTCTTT; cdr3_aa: CASSLMTVVNTEAFF
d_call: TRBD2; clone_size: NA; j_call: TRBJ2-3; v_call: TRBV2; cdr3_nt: TGTGCCAGCAGGCGGGAGGGGACGGATACGCAGTATTTT; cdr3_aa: CASRREGTDTQYF
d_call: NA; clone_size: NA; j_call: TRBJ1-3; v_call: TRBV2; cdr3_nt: TGTGCCAGCAGTGTTGACAGGGGAAACACCATATATTTT; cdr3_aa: CASSVDRGNTIYF
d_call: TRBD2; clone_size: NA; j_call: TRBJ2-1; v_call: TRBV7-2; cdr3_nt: TGTGCCAGCAGTCCCGGACTAGCGGGGGGGCGACGGGAGCAGTTCTTC; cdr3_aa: CASSPGLAGGRREQFF
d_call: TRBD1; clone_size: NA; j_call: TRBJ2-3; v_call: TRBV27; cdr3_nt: TGTGCCAGCAGTCCCCGACAGGGGAACACAGATACGCAGTATTTT; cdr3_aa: CASSPRQGNTDTQYF
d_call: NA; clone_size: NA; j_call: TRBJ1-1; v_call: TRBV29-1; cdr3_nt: TGCAGCGTTGGAAAGGGCGGCACTGAAGCTTTCTTT; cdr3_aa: CSVGKGGTEAFF
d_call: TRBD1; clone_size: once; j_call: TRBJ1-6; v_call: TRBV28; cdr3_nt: TGTGCCAGCAGTAAACAGGGGATGTATTCACCCCTCCACTTT; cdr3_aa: CASSKQGMYSPLHF
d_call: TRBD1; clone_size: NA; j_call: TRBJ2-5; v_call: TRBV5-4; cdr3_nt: TGTGCCAGCAGCCAAGGGACAGCCCAAGAGACCCAGTACTTC; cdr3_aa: CASSQGTAQETQYF
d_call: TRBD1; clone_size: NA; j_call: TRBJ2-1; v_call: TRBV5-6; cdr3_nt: TGTGCCAGCGGTCGGGACAGGGGTCTAAATGAGCAGTTCTTC; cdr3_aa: CASGRDRGLNEQFF
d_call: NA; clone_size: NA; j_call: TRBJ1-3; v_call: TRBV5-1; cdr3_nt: TGCGCCAGCAGCCCACTCGGGGTCAACTCTGGAAACACCATATATTTT; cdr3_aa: CASSPLGVNSGNTIYF
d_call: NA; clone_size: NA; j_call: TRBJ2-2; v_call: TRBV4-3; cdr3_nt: TGCGCCAGCAGCCAAGATGGAGGGACTTACACCGGGGAGCTGTTTTTT; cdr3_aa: CASSQDGGTYTGELFF
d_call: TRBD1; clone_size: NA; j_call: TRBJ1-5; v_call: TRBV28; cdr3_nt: TGTGCCAGCAGTGACAGGGACCAGCCCCAGCATTTT; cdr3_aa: CASSDRDQPQHF
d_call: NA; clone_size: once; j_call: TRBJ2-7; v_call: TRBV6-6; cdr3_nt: TGTGCCAGCAGTTTCCGAAGATCCTACGAGCAGTACTTC; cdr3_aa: CASSFRRSYEQYF
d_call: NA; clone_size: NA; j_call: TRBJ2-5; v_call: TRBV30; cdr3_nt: TGTGCCTGGAGTCAGGAGACCCAGTACTTC; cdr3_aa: CAWSQETQYF
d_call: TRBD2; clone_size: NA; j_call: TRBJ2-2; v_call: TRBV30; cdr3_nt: TGTGCCTGGGAAACCCTGGTTCTAGCGGGAGCGAGCGGGGAGCTGTTTTTT; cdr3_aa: CAWETLVLAGASGELFF
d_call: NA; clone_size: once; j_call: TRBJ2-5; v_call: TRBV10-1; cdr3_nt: TGCGCCAGCAGTGCGAGCAAAGGGGAGACCCAGTACTTC; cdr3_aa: CASSASKGETQYF
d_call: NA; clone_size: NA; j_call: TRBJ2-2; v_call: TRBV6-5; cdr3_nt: TGTGCCAGTACGGCGGGGACCGGGGAGCTGTTTTTT; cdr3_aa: CASTAGTGELFF
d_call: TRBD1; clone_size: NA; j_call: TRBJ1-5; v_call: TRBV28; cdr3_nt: TGTGCCAGCAGGGGGACAGGGGAGGGTCAGCCCCAGCATTTT; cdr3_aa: CASRGTGEGQPQHF
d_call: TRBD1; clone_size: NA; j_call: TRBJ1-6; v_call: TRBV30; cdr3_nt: TGTGCCTGGAGTGTGGGGTCTTTAATCGGGACAGGGAATAATTCACCCCTCCACTTT; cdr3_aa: CAWSVGSLIGTGNNSPLHF
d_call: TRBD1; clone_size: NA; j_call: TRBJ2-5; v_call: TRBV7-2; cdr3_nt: TGTGCCAGCAGCCTGGACAGGGCACAAGAGACCCAGTACTTC; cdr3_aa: CASSLDRAQETQYF
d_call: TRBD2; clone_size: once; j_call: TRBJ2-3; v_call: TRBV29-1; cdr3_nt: TGCAGCGTTGGCCTAGCGGGTCGGACAGATACGCAGTATTTT; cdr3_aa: CSVGLAGRTDTQYF
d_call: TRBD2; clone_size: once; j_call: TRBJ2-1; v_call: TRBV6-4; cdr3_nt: TGTGCCAGCAGTCGGACTAGCGTTACTGAGCAGTTCTTC; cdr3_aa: CASSRTSVTEQFF
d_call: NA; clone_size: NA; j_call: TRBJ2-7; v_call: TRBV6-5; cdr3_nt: TGTGCCACCGAGGGGAACAGGGATGCCTACGAGCAGTACTTC; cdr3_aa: CATEGNRDAYEQYF
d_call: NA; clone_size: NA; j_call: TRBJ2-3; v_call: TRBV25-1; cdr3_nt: TGTGCCAGCAGTGAATTGGGGACAGATACGCAGTATTTT; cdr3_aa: CASSELGTDTQYF
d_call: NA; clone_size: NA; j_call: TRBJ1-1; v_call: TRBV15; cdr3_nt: TGTGCCACCAGCAGGGGGGGCCCTTTGGGCACTGAAGCTTTCTTT; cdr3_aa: CATSRGGPLGTEAFF
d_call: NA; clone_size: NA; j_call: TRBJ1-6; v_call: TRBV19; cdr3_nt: TGTGCCAGTCGACTGGGGGAGTATGTTTCACCCCTCCACTTT; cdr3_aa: CASRLGEYVSPLHF
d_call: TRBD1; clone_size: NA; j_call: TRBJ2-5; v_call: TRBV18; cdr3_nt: TGTGCCAGCTCACCACCGGGGACAGCCCGACGGCACTTC; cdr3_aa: CASSPPGTARRHF
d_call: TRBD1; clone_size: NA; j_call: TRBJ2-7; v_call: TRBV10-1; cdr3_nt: TGCGCCAGCAGTGAGTCGGGGGGGACAGGGTTCCACGAGCAGTACTTC; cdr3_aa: CASSESGGTGFHEQYF
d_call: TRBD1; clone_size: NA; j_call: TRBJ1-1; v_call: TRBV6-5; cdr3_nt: TGTGCCAGCAGGAGGACAGGGGTTGAAGCTTTCTTT; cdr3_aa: CASRRTGVEAFF
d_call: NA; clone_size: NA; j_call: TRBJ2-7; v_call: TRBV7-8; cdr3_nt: TGTGCCAGCAGCTTTTTACAGGGCCCTAGCTCCTACGAGCAGTACTTC; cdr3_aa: CASSFLQGPSSYEQYF
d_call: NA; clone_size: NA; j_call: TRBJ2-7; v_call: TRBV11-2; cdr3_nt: TGTGCCAGCAGCTTAGTCGCAGCGGGTTCCTACGAGCAGTACTTC; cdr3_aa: CASSLVAAGSYEQYF